This is a list of T cell receptor beta chains from one sample in a study of blood T cell repertoires in COVID-19. Sequenced by immunoSEQ multiplex PCR; TCRdb stores in-frame clones only, minus some. The sample lists about 250,000 clones, 87% seen once, with under 4% in the top ten. Sequences were obtained from peripheral blood. These receptors were obtained from a man in his late teens or twenties with active or convalescent COVID-19. Both conserved end residues are part of each CDR3. D genes are given only for firm matches. Size values are once, few and many counts, or a class for expanded clones, and some rows have none.

size: NA
D: NA
V: TRBV6-5
J: TRBJ1-1
CDR3: CASTFRREAFF
DNA: TGTGCCAGCACCTTTCGTAGAGAAGCTTTCTTT

size: NA
D: TRBD2
V: TRBV19
J: TRBJ2-2
CDR3: CASRALFSGSFAGELFF
DNA: TGTGCCAGTAGAGCTTTATTCAGCGGGAGTTTCGCCGGGGAGCTGTTTTTT

size: NA
D: NA
V: TRBV7-9
J: TRBJ2-7
CDR3: CASSLDGTRGEQYF
DNA: TGTGCCAGCAGCCTAGACGGGACTCGGGGCGAGCAGTACTTC

size: NA
D: TRBD2
V: TRBV13
J: TRBJ2-5
CDR3: CASSAGVAGGKETQYF
DNA: TGTGCCAGCAGCGCCGGTGTGGCGGGGGGGAAAGAGACCCAGTACTTC

size: few
D: NA
V: TRBV15
J: TRBJ1-2
CDR3: CATSRGGNYGYTF
DNA: TGTGCCACCAGCAGAGGCGGAAACTATGGCTACACCTTC

size: once
D: NA
V: TRBV2
J: TRBJ1-1
CDR3: CASSDRGGVRMNTEAFF
DNA: TGTGCCAGCAGTGATCGGGGAGGGGTTCGGATGAACACTGAAGCTTTCTTT

size: few
D: NA
V: TRBV2
J: TRBJ1-3
CDR3: CASRLQESNTIYF
DNA: TGTGCCAGCAGATTACAGGAGTCGAACACCATATATTTT

size: NA
D: NA
V: TRBV6-5
J: TRBJ2-7
CDR3: CATRLQGEGYEQYF
DNA: TGTGCCACCAGACTACAGGGGGAGGGCTACGAGCAGTACTTC

size: many
D: NA
V: TRBV23-1
J: TRBJ1-2
CDR3: CASSPKGQGQAQLYGYTF
DNA: TGCGCCAGCAGTCCTAAGGGCCAGGGCCAAGCCCAACTCTATGGCTACACCTTC

size: NA
D: NA
V: TRBV5-7
J: TRBJ2-7
CDR3: CASSLPGAGNEQYF
DNA: TGTGCCAGCAGCTTGCCAGGGGCGGGCAACGAGCAGTACTTC

size: NA
D: NA
V: TRBV27
J: TRBJ1-5
CDR3: CASSLAGNQPQHF
DNA: TGTGCCAGCAGTTTGGCAGGCAATCAGCCCCAGCATTTT

size: once
D: NA
V: TRBV30
J: TRBJ2-5
CDR3: CAWSGDLRETQYF
DNA: TGTGCCTGGAGCGGGGATCTTCGGGAGACCCAGTACTTC

size: NA
D: TRBD2
V: TRBV28
J: TRBJ2-5
CDR3: CATRTSVFGTQYF
DNA: TGTGCCACCCGGACTAGCGTCTTCGGGACCCAGTACTTC

size: NA
D: TRBD1
V: TRBV7-3
J: TRBJ1-1
CDR3: CASSFSGGAGTEAFF
DNA: TGTGCCAGCAGCTTCTCAGGGGGCGCGGGCACTGAAGCTTTCTTT

size: once
D: NA
V: TRBV9
J: TRBJ2-1
CDR3: CASSVGGDEQFF
DNA: TGTGCCAGCAGCGTGGGAGGAGATGAGCAGTTCTTC

size: once
D: NA
V: TRBV19
J: TRBJ1-1
CDR3: CASSTNREDTEAFF
DNA: TGTGCCAGTAGTACCAACAGGGAAGACACTGAAGCTTTCTTT

size: NA
D: TRBD1
V: TRBV25-1
J: TRBJ1-6
CDR3: CASSPPGQGWTPLHF
DNA: TGTGCCAGCAGTCCTCCGGGACAGGGGTGGACACCCCTCCACTTT

size: NA
D: TRBD1
V: TRBV30
J: TRBJ1-2
CDR3: CAWSVQGAHGYTF
DNA: TGTGCCTGGAGTGTACAGGGGGCCCATGGCTACACCTTC

size: NA
D: TRBD1
V: TRBV7-9
J: TRBJ1-1
CDR3: CASSLGQGIDTEAFF
DNA: TGTGCCAGCAGCTTAGGACAGGGCATAGACACTGAAGCTTTCTTT

size: NA
D: NA
V: TRBV7-9
J: TRBJ1-6
CDR3: CASSLDRLPLHF
DNA: TGTGCCAGCAGCTTAGATCGGTTACCCCTCCACTTT

size: once
D: NA
V: TRBV7-2
J: TRBJ1-1
CDR3: CASSLGGGKVLNTEAFF
DNA: TGTGCCAGCAGCTTAGGAGGAGGGAAGGTTCTGAACACTGAAGCTTTCTTT

size: once
D: TRBD2
V: TRBV9
J: TRBJ2-2
CDR3: CASSVEGTSGGGSGELFF
DNA: TGTGCCAGCAGCGTAGAAGGGACTAGCGGGGGAGGTAGCGGGGAGCTGTTTTTT

size: NA
D: TRBD1
V: TRBV7-9
J: TRBJ1-4
CDR3: CASSAGQGDATNEKLFF
DNA: TGTGCCAGCAGCGCCGGACAGGGGGATGCAACTAATGAAAAACTGTTTTTT

size: NA
D: NA
V: TRBV7-3
J: TRBJ2-3
CDR3: CASSFGPPDTQYF
DNA: TGTGCCAGCAGCTTTGGGCCGCCCGATACGCAGTATTTT

size: NA
D: NA
V: TRBV29-1
J: TRBJ2-5
CDR3: CSVEWAGVYEETQYF
DNA: TGCAGCGTTGAGTGGGCAGGGGTTTATGAAGAGACCCAGTACTTC

size: NA
D: TRBD2
V: TRBV5-4
J: TRBJ2-7
CDR3: CASSSGGNLISYEQYF
DNA: TGTGCCAGCAGCTCGGGAGGGAATCTGATCTCCTACGAGCAGTACTTC

size: NA
D: NA
V: TRBV11-1
J: TRBJ2-5
CDR3: CASSLRLAPQETQYF
DNA: TGTGCCAGCAGCCTACGACTGGCCCCCCAAGAAACCCAGTACTTC

size: NA
D: TRBD2
V: TRBV7-8
J: TRBJ2-1
CDR3: CASSLASGSTSISNEQFF
DNA: TGTGCCAGCAGCTTAGCTAGCGGGAGTACCTCGATAAGTAATGAGCAGTTCTTC

size: NA
D: NA
V: TRBV25-1
J: TRBJ2-7
CDR3: CASSAVDEQYF
DNA: TGTGCCAGCAGTGCAGTGGACGAGCAGTACTTC

size: NA
D: TRBD1
V: TRBV9
J: TRBJ2-1
CDR3: CASSALGQVEQFF
DNA: TGTGCCAGCAGCGCCCTGGGACAGGTCGAGCAGTTCTTC

size: NA
D: TRBD2
V: TRBV11-2
J: TRBJ2-7
CDR3: CASRLTGTSGNEQYF
DNA: TGTGCCAGCAGGCTAACCGGGACTAGTGGAAACGAGCAGTACTTC

size: NA
D: NA
V: TRBV28
J: TRBJ2-2
CDR3: CASSAGQRNTGELFF
DNA: TGTGCCAGCAGTGCCGGACAGCGGAACACCGGGGAGCTGTTTTTT

size: NA
D: TRBD1
V: TRBV6-5
J: TRBJ1-1
CDR3: CASSYSTGGTEAFF
DNA: TGTGCCAGCAGTTACTCGACAGGGGGAACTGAAGCTTTCTTT

size: NA
D: NA
V: TRBV27
J: TRBJ2-2
CDR3: CASSLRGGNGELFF
DNA: TGTGCCAGCAGTTTAAGGGGCGGGAACGGGGAGCTGTTTTTT